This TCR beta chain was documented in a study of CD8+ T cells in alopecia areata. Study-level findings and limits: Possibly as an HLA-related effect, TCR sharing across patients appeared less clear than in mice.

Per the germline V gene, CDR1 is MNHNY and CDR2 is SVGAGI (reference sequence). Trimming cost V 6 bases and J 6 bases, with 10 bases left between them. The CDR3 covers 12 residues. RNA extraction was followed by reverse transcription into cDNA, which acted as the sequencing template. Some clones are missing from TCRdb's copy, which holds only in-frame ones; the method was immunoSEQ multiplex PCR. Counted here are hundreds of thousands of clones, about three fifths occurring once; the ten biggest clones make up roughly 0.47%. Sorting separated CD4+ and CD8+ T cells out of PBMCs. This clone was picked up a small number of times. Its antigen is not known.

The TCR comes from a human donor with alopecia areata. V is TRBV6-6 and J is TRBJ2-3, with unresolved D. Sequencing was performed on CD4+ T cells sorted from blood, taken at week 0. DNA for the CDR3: TGTGCCAGCAGCCCTACCTCGGATACGCAGTATTTT. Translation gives CASSPTSDTQYF.